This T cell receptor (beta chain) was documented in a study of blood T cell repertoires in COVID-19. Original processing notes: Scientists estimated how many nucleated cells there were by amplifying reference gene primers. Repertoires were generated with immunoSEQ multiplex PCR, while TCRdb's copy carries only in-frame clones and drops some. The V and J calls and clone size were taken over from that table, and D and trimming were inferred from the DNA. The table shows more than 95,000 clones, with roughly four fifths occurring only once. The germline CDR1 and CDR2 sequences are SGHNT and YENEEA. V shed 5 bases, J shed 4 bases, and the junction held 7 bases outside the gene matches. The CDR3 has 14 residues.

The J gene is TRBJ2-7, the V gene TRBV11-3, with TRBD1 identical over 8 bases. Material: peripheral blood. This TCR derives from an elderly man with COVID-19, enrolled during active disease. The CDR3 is CASSPTGTGYEQYF. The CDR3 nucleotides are TGTGCCAGCAGCCCGACCGGGACAGGATACGAGCAGTACTTC.